This TCR beta chain was identified during a study of blood T cell repertoires in COVID-19. Background on the study: T cells, B-cell-depleted T cells, or PBMCs provided the cDNA or gDNA that served as material.

V lost 4 bases and J lost 5; bases outside the gene matches: 10. This CDR3 has 15 amino acids. From germline, CDR1 is MNHEY and CDR2 SVGAGI. The table came from immunoSEQ multiplex PCR; TCRdb's copy has only in-frame clones and leaves some out. This sample has 50,000 to 60,000 clones, with roughly 80% found just once. Seattle patients were enrolled while actively infected and followed longitudinally. The chain recombines TRBV6-5 with TRBJ1-1; TRBD1 matches at 7 bases. This TCR came from a man older than 75 with COVID-19, enrolled during active disease. Material: peripheral blood. CDR3 coding DNA: TGTGCCAGCAGTTTTGGAGGGGGCCTGGTGACTGAAGCTTTCTTT. Protein product: CASSFGGGLVTEAFF.